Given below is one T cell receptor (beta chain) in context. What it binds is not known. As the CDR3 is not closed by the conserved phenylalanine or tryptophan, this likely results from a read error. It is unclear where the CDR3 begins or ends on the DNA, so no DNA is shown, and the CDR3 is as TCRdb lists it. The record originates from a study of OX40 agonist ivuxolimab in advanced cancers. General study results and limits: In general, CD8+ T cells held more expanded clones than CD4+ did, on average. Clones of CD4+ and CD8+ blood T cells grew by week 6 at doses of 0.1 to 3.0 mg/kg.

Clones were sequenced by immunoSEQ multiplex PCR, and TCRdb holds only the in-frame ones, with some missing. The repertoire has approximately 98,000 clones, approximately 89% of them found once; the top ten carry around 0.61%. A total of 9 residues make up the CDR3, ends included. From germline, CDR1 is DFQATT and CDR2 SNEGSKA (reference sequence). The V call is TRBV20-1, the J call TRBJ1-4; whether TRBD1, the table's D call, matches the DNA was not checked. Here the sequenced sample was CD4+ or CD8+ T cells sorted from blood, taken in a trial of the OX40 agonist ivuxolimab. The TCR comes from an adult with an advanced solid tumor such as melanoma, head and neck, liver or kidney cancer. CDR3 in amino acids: CSARDGQKA.